This entry lists 27 T cell receptor beta chains sequenced from one sample in a study of blood T cells in healthy people across ages. The second PCR ran about 6 to 12 cycles with a sample-barcoded 5' primer and J-beta primers. Each CDR3 protein gets one entry after TCRdb re-called the 5' RACE reads with MiXCR. The table includes roughly 1.4 million distinct CDR3 sequences, approximately 59% detected once. The sequencing sample was made of blood. Receptors originate from a man between 18 and 29 years old in good health.

J is TRBJ1-5 and V is TRBV4-1; D is unclear. The CDR3 length is 14 residues. Germline values: CDR1 MGHRA, CDR2 YSYEKL. The V gene lost 4 bases and the J gene lost 4 bases, with 11 bases spanning the gap. CDR3: CASSPGIGNQPQHF. The CDR3 DNA is TGCGCCAGCAGCCCGGGGATAGGAAATCAGCCCCAGCATTTT.

The rearrangement links TRBV29-1 to TRBJ2-5, with a weak D call TRBD1 (5 bases). The J call could be wrong; TRBJ2-7 is a better fit for the DNA end. The CDR3 loop spans 12 amino acids. Germline assignment: CDR1 SQVTM and CDR2 ANQGSEA. As DNA, the CDR3 is TGCAGCGTTTGGGCAGGGTGGGACGAGCAGTACTTC. Translated, it gives CSVWAGWDEQYF.

This chain links TRBV6-2 or TRBV6-3 with TRBJ2-4; D is uncertain. V lost 2 bases, J lost 13 bases, and 9 bases lay in between. Germline V gives CDR1 MNHEY, CDR2 SVGEGT. The CDR3 contains 11 residues. CDR3 region: CASSYVAEQYF. CDR3 DNA: TGTGCCAGCAGTTACGTAGCTGAGCAGTACTTC.

This chain joins TRBV28 and TRBJ2-7; 8 bases line up with TRBD2. The CDR3 runs 18 residues. Germline loops: CDR1 MDHEN, CDR2 SYDVKM. Germline trimming cut 2 bases from V and 5 bases from J; bases unmatched to any gene: 17. CDR3 in amino acids: CASSLKWSRGGVGDEQYF. CDR3 sequence (DNA): TGTGCCAGCAGTTTAAAATGGAGCCGGGGGGGGGTTGGTGACGAGCAGTACTTC. Looking up the rest from reference TRBV28 and TRBJ2-7 gives the full variable domain: DVKVTQSSRYLVKRTGEKVFLECVQDMDHENMFWYRQDPGLGLRLIYFSYDVKMKEKGDIPEGYSVSREKKERFSLILESASTNQTSMYLCASSLKWSRGGVGDEQYFGPGTRLTVT.

The rearrangement uses TRBV12-3 or TRBV12-4 and TRBJ2-5; D is undetermined. The DNA end lines up better with TRBJ2-7; the J call may be wrong. The CDR3 has 13 amino acids. The CDR3 region has the DNA TGTGCCAGCAGCCTGACAAGGCTGGGCGAGCAGTACTTC. This codes for CASSLTRLGEQYF.

The rearrangement uses TRBV7-2 and TRBJ2-2, with unresolved D. Trimming cost V 1 base and J 5 bases, with 11 bases left between them. The germline gives CDR1 SGHTA, CDR2 FQGNSA. This CDR3 has 15 amino acids. The CDR3 loop is CASSLGRMTTGELFF. The CDR3 DNA reads TGTGCCAGCAGCTTAGGGCGGATGACTACCGGGGAGCTGTTTTTT.

The V call is TRBV5-1, the J call TRBJ2-3; tentative D call: TRBD2 (5 bases). Germline V gene lookup returns CDR1 SGHRS and CDR2 YFSETQ. The CDR3 runs to 14 residues. The V and J ends lost 7 bases and 5 bases respectively, with 17 bases between them. CDR3 coding DNA: TGCGCCAGCTTCTTGGGGAGTTCTGGAGATACGCAGTATTTT. Translation gives CASFLGSSGDTQYF.

The rearrangement uses TRBV25-1 and TRBJ2-1, with 8 bases that match TRBD2. The CDR3 covers 15 residues. With V trimmed by 4 bases and J by 3 bases, 5 bases remained unmatched. The germline V gene encodes CDR1 MGHDK and CDR2 SYGVNS. CDR3 sequence reads: CASSGSGNLYNEQFF. The DNA of the CDR3 is TGTGCCAGCAGTGGTAGCGGGAACCTCTACAATGAGCAGTTCTTC. Full variable domain (remainder filled in from reference TRBV25-1 and TRBJ2-1): EADIYQTPRYLVIGTGKKITLECSQTMGHDKMYWYQQDPGMELHLIHYSYGVNSTEKGDLSSESTVSRIRTEHFPLTLESARPSHTSQYLCASSGSGNLYNEQFFGPGTRLTVL.

A few counts support this clonotype. This chain uses TRBV29-1 with TRBJ2-7; 11 positions match TRBD1. Germline assignment: CDR1 SQVTM and CDR2 ANQGSEA. CDR3 length equals 16 residues. The V segment lost 5 bases and the J segment 5 bases; nucleotides outside the gene matches: 14. The CDR3 reads CSVKNLLGQGEDEQYF. The CDR3 DNA is TGCAGCGTTAAAAACCTGCTGGGACAGGGGGAGGACGAGCAGTACTTC.

The chain recombines TRBV27 with TRBJ2-7; D is uncertain. This CDR3 region has 13 residues. Germline assignment: CDR1 MNHEY and CDR2 SMNVEV (reference sequence). Trimming stripped 3 bases from V and 2 bases from J, with 8 bases between. The CDR3 nucleotides read TGTGCCAGCAGTTTCGCAGATGCCTACGAGCAGTACTTC. It codes for CASSFADAYEQYF.

The genes are TRBV10-3 and TRBJ2-7; D unclear. The CDR3 consists of 14 residues. Germline loops: CDR1 ENHRY, CDR2 SYGVKD. V lost 3 bases and J 3 bases, leaving 12 bases between the germline ends. The CDR3 DNA reads as TGTGCCATCAGTGATCCCACTCGGAGCTACGAGCAGTACTTC. Amino acids: CAISDPTRSYEQYF.

The chain recombines TRBV4-1 with TRBJ2-2; TRBD1 is a possible D gene (5 bases). CDR3 size: 11 residues. V lost 9 bases to trimming and J lost 6 bases, with 8 bases between them. Germline CDR1 MGHRA, CDR2 YSYEKL. CDR3 DNA sequence: TGCGCCAGTTTAGGGGCCGGGGAGCTGTTTTTT. Translation gives CASLGAGELFF.

This clonotype has only a few counts. V gene TRBV27 combines with J gene TRBJ2-1; possible D gene TRBD2, 5 bases. Trimming pared 5 bases from V and 7 bases from J, leaving 18 bases between. The CDR3 is made up of 15 amino acids. The V gene's germline CDR1 is MNHEY and CDR2 SMNVEV (reference sequence). CDR3 region: CASSPDGLTHNEQFF. CDR3 sequence (DNA): TGTGCCAGCAGTCCCGACGGACTCACCCATAATGAGCAGTTCTTC.

In its sample, this clonotype was seen a few times. The V gene is TRBV12-5, the J gene TRBJ2-1; 11 bases fit TRBD2. CDR1 LGHNT and CDR2 FRNRAP come from the germline V gene. This CDR3 is built from 16 residues. Losses at the gene ends were 3 bases for V and 5 bases for J; bases not matched to a gene: 6. CDR3 region: CASGFSTSGVNNEQFF. In nucleotides, the CDR3 is TGTGCTAGTGGTTTTTCGACTAGCGGGGTGAACAATGAGCAGTTCTTC. Filled out from reference TRBV12-5 and TRBJ2-1, the complete variable domain reads DARVTQTPRHKVTEMGQEVTMRCQPILGHNTVFWYRQTMMQGLELLAYFRNRAPLDDSGMPKDRFSAEMPDATLATLKIQPSEPRDSAVYFCASGFSTSGVNNEQFFGPGTRLTVL.

The V and J genes are TRBV15 and TRBJ2-4; D is possibly TRBD1 (6 bases). V lost 0 bases to trimming and J lost 9 bases, with 21 bases between them. This CDR3 comprises 17 residues. Germline CDR1 is LNHNV and CDR2 is YYDKDF (reference sequence). Written as DNA, the CDR3 is TGTGCCACCAGCAGAGATTTCGGGACACCTTTCCAAAGCATTCAGTACTTC. Protein product: CATSRDFGTPFQSIQYF. The full variable domain, in which reference TRBV15 and TRBJ2-4 provide the parts outside the CDR3, is DAMVIQNPRYQVTQFGKPVTLSCSQTLNHNVMYWYQQKSSQAPKLLFHYYDKDFNNEADTPDNFQSRRPNTSFCFLDIRSPGLGDTAMYLCATSRDFGTPFQSIQYFGAGTRLSVL.

This clonotype was recorded a few times. The chain carries TRBV28 and TRBJ2-3; a possible D gene is TRBD1 (6 bases). V shed 11 bases and J shed 2 bases, with 14 bases lying between them. The CDR3 runs 13 residues. Germline CDR1 and CDR2: MDHEN and SYDVKM. The CDR3 region is CAYWDKYTDTQYF. The DNA of the CDR3 is TGTGCCTACTGGGACAAGTACACAGATACGCAGTATTTT.

V is TRBV4-3 and J is TRBJ2-1; TRBD2 matches at 10 bases. Germline-derived CDR1 and CDR2 are LGHNA and YSLEER. The CDR3 is 18 amino acids. J was trimmed by 7 bases and V by 1 base; bases with no gene match: 13. The CDR3 is CASSQVGGGAGGRNEQFF. CDR3 DNA: TGCGCCAGCAGCCAAGTGGGGGGTGGAGCGGGGGGGCGAAATGAGCAGTTCTTC.

This clonotype was found once. The chain carries TRBV11-2 and TRBJ2-5; D is perhaps TRBD2 (5 bases). The germline gives CDR1 SGHAT, CDR2 FQNNGV. V was shortened by 5 bases and J by 11 bases, with 15 bases between the two germline ends. The length of the CDR3 is 12 residues. The CDR3 sequence is CASSHPGLPQYF. The CDR3 DNA sequence: TGTGCCAGCAGCCACCCGGGGTTGCCGCAGTACTTC.

V is TRBV5-5 and J is TRBJ2-4, with no clear D. Matching the DNA end better, TRBJ2-7 makes the J call doubtful. The CDR3 contains 14 residues. The V gene's germline CDR1 is SGHKS and CDR2 YYEKEE (reference sequence). DNA for the CDR3: TGTGCCAGCAGCTTGGCCTTTTCTAGCTACGAGCAGTACTTC. Residues: CASSLAFSSYEQYF.

V gene TRBV5-1 combines with J gene TRBJ2-7, with a possible D match to TRBD1 (6 bases). The CDR3 spans 17 residues. Trimming stripped 3 bases from V and 5 bases from J, with 24 bases between. Germline assignment: CDR1 SGHRS and CDR2 YFSETQ. CDR3 protein: CASSSDGPWQGIHEQYF. CDR3 DNA sequence: TGCGCCAGCAGCTCCGATGGCCCTTGGCAGGGGATCCACGAGCAGTACTTC. The variable domain in full, with the rest retrieved from reference TRBV5-1 and TRBJ2-7, is KAGVTQTPRYLIKTRGQQVTLSCSPISGHRSVSWYQQTPGQGLQFLFEYFSETQRNKGNFPGRFSGRQFSNSRSEMNVSTLELGDSALYLCASSSDGPWQGIHEQYFGPGTRLTVT.

The V and J genes are TRBV14 and TRBJ1-1; 7 bases line up with TRBD1. J lost 0 bases, V lost 2 bases, and 6 bases had no gene match. This CDR3 is built from 16 residues. Germline V CDR1 and CDR2: SGHDN, FVKESK. DNA of the CDR3: TGTGCCAGCAGCCAAACCCCGACAGGGTTGAACACTGAAGCTTTCTTT. Translating gives CASSQTPTGLNTEAFF.

V gene TRBV27 combines with J gene TRBJ2-1; perhaps TRBD1 as D (5 bases). CDR1 and CDR2 from the germline V gene are MNHEY and SMNVEV (reference sequence). V lost 4 bases and J 5 bases, leaving 12 bases between the germline ends. The length of the CDR3 is 14 residues. CDR3 in amino acids: CASSSRGPHNEQFF. CDR3 bases: TGTGCCAGCAGTTCAAGGGGCCCCCACAATGAGCAGTTCTTC.

The V and J genes are TRBV27 and TRBJ2-3; D is perhaps TRBD1 (6 bases). Germline V gene lookup returns CDR1 MNHEY and CDR2 SMNVEV (reference sequence). The CDR3 spans 13 residues. Trimming left V 11 bases short and J 6 bases short, with 18 bases between. The CDR3 DNA is TGTGCCGTAACAGGGTCCGGGTCGGATACGCAGTATTTT. Translated, it gives CAVTGSGSDTQYF.

The chain uses TRBV5-6 and TRBJ1-2; TRBD1 agrees at 9 bases. This CDR3 has 17 amino acids. Germline-derived CDR1 and CDR2 are SGHDT and YYEEEE. The V and J ends lost 1 base and 6 bases, in that order; junction bases with no gene match: 13. CDR3 coding DNA: TGTGCCAGCAGCTTGAGTTTTTGGGACAGGGTGAAGGATGGCTACACCTTC. As protein: CASSLSFWDRVKDGYTF.

This rearrangement joins TRBV29-1 to TRBJ1-5; D perhaps matches TRBD1 (6 bases). V was pared by 5 bases and J by 2 bases, with 10 bases between. The germline V gene encodes CDR1 SQVTM and CDR2 ANQGSEA. The CDR3 is 13 residues long. The CDR3 region is CSVQGPGNQPQHF. As DNA, the CDR3 is TGCAGCGTTCAGGGGCCGGGCAATCAGCCCCAGCATTTT.

A few counts support this clonotype. This rearrangement joins TRBV7-9 to TRBJ1-6; 8 nucleotides align to TRBD1. V shed 5 bases, J shed 10 bases, and the junction held 7 bases outside the gene matches. This CDR3 has 14 residues. Looked up from germline, CDR1 is SEHNR and CDR2 is FQNEAQ (reference sequence). The CDR3 loop reads CASSRGTGGSPLHF. In nucleotides, the CDR3 is TGTGCCAGCAGCCGGGGGACAGGAGGGTCACCCCTCCACTTT. Full variable domain (missing parts from reference TRBV7-9 and TRBJ1-6): DTGVSQNPRHKITKRGQNVTFRCDPISEHNRLYWYRQTLGQGPEFLTYFQNEAQLEKSRLLSDRFSAERPKGSFSTLEIQRTEQGDSAMYLCASSRGTGGSPLHFGNGTRLTVT.

This sequence joins TRBV7-2 and TRBJ2-7, with D perhaps given as TRBD1 or TRBD2 (5 bases each). The CDR3 is 13 residues long. V shed 5 bases and J shed 4 bases, with 12 bases lying between them. Germline CDR1 SGHTA, CDR2 FQGNSA. The CDR3 sequence is CASSIERGYEQYF. The CDR3 nucleotides read TGTGCCAGCAGCATCGAGAGGGGTTACGAGCAGTACTTC.